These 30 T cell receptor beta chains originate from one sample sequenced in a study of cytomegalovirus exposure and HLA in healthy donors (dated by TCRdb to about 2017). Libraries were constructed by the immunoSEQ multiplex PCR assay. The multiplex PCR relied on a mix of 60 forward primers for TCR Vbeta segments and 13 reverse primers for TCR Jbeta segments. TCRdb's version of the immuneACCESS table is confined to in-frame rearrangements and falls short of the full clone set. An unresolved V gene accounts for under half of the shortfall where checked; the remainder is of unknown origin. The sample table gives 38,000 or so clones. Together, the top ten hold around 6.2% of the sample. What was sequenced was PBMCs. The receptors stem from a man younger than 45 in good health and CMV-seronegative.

This chain's CDR3 is CASSYGTGSTLVAFF. In DNA form, the CDR3 reads TGTGCCAGCAGTTACGGGACAGGCTCAACACTGGTGGCTTTCTTT. This sequence joins TRBV5-4 and TRBJ1-1, with TRBD1 matching 8 bases. Germline trimming cut 5 bases from V and 11 bases from J; bases unmatched to any gene: 17. Germline CDR1 reads SGHNT; CDR2 reads YYREEE (reference sequence). The CDR3 length is 15 residues.

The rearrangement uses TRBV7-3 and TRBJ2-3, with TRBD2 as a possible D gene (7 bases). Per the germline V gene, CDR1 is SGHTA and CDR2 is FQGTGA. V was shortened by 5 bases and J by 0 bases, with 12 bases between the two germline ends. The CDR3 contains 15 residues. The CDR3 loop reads CASSLGGLSTDTQYF. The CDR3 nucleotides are TGTGCCAGCAGCCTCGGGGGGCTAAGCACAGATACGCAGTATTTT.

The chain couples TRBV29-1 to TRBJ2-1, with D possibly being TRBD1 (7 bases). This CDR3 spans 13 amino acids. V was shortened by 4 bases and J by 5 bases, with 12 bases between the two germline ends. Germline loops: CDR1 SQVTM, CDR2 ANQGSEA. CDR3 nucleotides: TGCAGCGTTGTAGGCAGGGGGGACAATGAGCAGTTCTTC. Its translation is CSVVGRGDNEQFF.

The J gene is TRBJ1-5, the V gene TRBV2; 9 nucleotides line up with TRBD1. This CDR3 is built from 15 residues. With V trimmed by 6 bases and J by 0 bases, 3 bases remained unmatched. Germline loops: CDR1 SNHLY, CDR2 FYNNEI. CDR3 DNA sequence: TGTGCCAGCAGGACGGACAGGGGTAGCAATCAGCCCCAGCATTTT. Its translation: CASRTDRGSNQPQHF.

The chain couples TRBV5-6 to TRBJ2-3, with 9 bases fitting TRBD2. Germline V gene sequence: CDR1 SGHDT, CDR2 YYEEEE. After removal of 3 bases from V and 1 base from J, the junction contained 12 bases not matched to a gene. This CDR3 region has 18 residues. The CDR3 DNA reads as TGTGCCAGCAGCTCCCGGGTAGCGGGGGCAAAACGCACAGATACGCAGTATTTT. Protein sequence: CASSSRVAGAKRTDTQYF.

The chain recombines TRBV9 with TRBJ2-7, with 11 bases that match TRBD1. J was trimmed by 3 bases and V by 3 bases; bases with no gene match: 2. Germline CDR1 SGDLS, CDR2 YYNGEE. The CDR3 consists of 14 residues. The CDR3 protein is CASSAGQGVYEQYF. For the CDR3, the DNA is TGTGCCAGCAGCGCGGGACAGGGGGTCTACGAGCAGTACTTC.

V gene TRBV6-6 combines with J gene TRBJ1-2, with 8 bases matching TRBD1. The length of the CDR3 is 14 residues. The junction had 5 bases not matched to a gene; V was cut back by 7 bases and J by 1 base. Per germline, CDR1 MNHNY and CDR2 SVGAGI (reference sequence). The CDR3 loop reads CASILGQVNYGYTF. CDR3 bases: TGTGCCAGCATCCTGGGACAGGTTAACTATGGCTACACCTTC.

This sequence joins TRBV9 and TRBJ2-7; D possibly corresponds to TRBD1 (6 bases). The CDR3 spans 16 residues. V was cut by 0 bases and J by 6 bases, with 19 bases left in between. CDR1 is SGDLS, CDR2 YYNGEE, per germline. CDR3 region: CASSVAAGTNPIEQYF. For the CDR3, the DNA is TGTGCCAGCAGCGTAGCTGCCGGGACAAACCCAATCGAGCAGTACTTC.

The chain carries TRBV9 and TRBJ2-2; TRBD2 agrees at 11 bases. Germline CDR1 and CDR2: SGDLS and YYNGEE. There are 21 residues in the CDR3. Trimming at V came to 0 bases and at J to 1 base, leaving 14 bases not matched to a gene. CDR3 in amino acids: CASSVGIAGGWQGRNTGELFF. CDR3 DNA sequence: TGTGCCAGCAGCGTAGGGATAGCGGGAGGGTGGCAGGGGAGGAACACCGGGGAGCTGTTTTTT.

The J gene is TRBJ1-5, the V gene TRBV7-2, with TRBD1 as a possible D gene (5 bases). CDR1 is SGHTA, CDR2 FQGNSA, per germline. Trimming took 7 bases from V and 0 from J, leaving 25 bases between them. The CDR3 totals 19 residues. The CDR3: CASTLPGTHTFYSNQPQHF. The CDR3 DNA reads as TGTGCCAGCACCTTGCCCGGGACTCACACCTTCTATAGCAATCAGCCCCAGCATTTT.

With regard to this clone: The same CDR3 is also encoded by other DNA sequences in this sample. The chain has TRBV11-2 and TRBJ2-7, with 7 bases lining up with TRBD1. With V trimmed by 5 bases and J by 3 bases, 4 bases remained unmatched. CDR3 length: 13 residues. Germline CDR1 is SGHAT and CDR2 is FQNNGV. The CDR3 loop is CASSRGTDYEQYF. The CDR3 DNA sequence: TGTGCCAGCAGCCGAGGGACAGACTACGAGCAGTACTTC.

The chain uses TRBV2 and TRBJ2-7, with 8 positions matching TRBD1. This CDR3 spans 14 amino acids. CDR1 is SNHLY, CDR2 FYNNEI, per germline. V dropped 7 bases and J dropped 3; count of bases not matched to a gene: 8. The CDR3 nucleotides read TGTGCCAGCACTTCACGGGACAGGTACTACGAGCAGTACTTC. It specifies CASTSRDRYYEQYF.

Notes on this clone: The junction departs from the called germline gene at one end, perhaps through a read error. The CDR3 region is CASSIGSTGRRQHF. In DNA form, the CDR3 reads TGTGCCAGTAGCATAGGTTCGACAGGGAGACGCCAGCATTTT. The chain recombines TRBV19 with TRBJ1-5, with 7 bases fitting TRBD1. This CDR3 region has 14 residues. Germline lookup yields CDR1 LNHDA and CDR2 SQIVND (reference sequence).

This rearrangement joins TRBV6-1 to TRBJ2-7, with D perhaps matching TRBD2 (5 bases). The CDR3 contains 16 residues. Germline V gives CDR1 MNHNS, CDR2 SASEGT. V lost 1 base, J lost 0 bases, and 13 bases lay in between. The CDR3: CASSEERTGPSYEQYF. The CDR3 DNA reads TGTGCCAGCAGTGAAGAAAGGACTGGTCCCTCCTACGAGCAGTACTTC.

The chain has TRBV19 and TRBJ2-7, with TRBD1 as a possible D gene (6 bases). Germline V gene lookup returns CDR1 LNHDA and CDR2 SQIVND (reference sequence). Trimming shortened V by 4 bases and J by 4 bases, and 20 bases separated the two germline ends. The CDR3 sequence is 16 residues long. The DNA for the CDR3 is TGTGCCAGTAGTACGAGGGGGAATTCAGACCCTTACGAGCAGTACTTC. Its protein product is CASSTRGNSDPYEQYF.

CDR3 nucleotide sequence: TGTGCCAGTAGCACCGCGGGACTAGCGGGGGGGCCTGGCACCGGGGAGCTGTTTTTT. Its protein product is CASSTAGLAGGPGTGELFF. This chain links TRBV19 with TRBJ2-2, with 16 positions matching TRBD2. Trimming cost V 6 bases and J 4 bases; bases outside gene matches: 11. CDR1 and CDR2 from the germline V gene are LNHDA and SQIVND (reference sequence). CDR3 length: 19 amino acids.

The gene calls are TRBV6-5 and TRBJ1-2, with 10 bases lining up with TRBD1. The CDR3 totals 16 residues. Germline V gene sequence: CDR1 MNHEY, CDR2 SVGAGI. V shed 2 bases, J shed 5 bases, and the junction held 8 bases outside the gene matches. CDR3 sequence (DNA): TGTGCCAGCAGTTACCAGACCGGGACAGGGGCGTATGGCTACACCTTC. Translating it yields CASSYQTGTGAYGYTF.

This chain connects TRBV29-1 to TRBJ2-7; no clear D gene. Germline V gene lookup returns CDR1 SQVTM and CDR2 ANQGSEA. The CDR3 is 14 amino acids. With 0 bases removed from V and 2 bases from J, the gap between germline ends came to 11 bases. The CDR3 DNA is TGCAGCGTTGAAGATCGGCGCGGAGCCTACGAGCAGTACTTC. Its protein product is CSVEDRRGAYEQYF.

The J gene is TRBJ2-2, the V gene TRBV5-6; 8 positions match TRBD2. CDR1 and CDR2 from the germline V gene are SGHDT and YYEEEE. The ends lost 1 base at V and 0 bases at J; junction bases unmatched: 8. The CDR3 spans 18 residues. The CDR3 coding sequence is TGTGCCAGCAGCTTGTTTACTAGCGGTCTAGCGAACACCGGGGAGCTGTTTTTT. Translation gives CASSLFTSGLANTGELFF.

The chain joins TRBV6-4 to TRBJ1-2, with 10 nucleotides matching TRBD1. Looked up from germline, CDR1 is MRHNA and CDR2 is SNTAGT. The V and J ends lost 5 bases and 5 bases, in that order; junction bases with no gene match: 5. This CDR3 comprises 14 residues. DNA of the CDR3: TGTGCCAGCAGTCCGGACAGGGGGAGGTATGGCTACACCTTC. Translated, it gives CASSPDRGRYGYTF.

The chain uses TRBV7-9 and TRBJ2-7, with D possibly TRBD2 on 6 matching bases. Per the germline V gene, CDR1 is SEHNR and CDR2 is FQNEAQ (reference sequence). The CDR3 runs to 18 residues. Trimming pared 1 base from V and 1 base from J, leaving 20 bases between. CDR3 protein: CASSLDRGFGPGSYEQYF. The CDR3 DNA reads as TGTGCCAGCAGCTTAGATCGGGGGTTTGGGCCAGGGTCCTACGAGCAGTACTTC. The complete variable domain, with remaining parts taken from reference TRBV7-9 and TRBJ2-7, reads DTGVSQNPRHKITKRGQNVTFRCDPISEHNRLYWYRQTLGQGPEFLTYFQNEAQLEKSRLLSDRFSAERPKGSFSTLEIQRTEQGDSAMYLCASSLDRGFGPGSYEQYFGPGTRLTVT.

The CDR3 DNA reads as TGTGCCAGTAGTATTTCGGGTAACTATGGCTACACCTTC. Amino acid sequence: CASSISGNYGYTF. The chain uses TRBV19 and TRBJ1-2; D remains unclear. There are 13 residues in the CDR3. CDR1 LNHDA and CDR2 SQIVND come from the germline V gene (reference sequence). V was shortened by 3 bases and J by 1 base, with 6 bases between the two germline ends.

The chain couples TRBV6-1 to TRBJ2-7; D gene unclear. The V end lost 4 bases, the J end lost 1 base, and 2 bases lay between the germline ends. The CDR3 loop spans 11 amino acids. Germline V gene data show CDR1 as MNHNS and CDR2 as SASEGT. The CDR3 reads CASSVSYEQYF. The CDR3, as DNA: TGTGCCAGCAGTGTATCCTACGAGCAGTACTTC.

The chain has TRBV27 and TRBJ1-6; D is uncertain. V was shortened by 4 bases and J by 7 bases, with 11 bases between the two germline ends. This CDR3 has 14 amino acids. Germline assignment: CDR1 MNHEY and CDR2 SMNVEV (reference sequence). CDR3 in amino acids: CASSYVALNSPLHF. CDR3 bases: TGTGCCAGCAGTTATGTAGCTCTCAATTCACCCCTCCACTTT.

The CDR3: CASSALVGGQSPLHF. The CDR3 DNA follows: TGTGCCAGCAGTGCCCTTGTTGGGGGCCAATCACCCCTCCACTTT. V usage is TRBV2 and J usage is TRBJ1-6; maybe TRBD1 (6 bases). Germline V CDR1 and CDR2: SNHLY, FYNNEI. V lost 4 bases to trimming and J lost 10 bases, with 17 bases between them. CDR3 length equals 15 residues.

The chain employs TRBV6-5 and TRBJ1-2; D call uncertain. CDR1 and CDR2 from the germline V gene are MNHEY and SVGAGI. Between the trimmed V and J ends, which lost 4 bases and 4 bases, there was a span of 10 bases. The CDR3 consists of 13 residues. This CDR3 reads CASSFDISYGYTF. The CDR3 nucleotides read TGTGCCAGCAGTTTCGACATAAGCTATGGCTACACCTTC.

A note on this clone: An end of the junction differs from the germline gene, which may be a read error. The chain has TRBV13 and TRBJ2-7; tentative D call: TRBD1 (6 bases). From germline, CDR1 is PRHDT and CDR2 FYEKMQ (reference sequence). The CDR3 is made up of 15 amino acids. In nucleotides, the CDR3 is TGTGCCAGCAGCCAGACCGGCAGGGGTTACTACGGGCAGTACTTC. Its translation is CASSQTGRGYYGQYF.

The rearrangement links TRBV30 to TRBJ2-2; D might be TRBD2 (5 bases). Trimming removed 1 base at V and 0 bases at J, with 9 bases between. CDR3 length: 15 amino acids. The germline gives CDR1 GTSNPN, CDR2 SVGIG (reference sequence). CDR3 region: CAWSGGRSNTGELFF. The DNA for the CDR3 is TGTGCCTGGAGTGGAGGGAGATCGAACACCGGGGAGCTGTTTTTT.

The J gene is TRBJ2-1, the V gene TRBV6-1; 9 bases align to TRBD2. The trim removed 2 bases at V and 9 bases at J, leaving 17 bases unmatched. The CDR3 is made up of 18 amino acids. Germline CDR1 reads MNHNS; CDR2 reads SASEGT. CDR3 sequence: CASSEFAGGRLRGGEQFF. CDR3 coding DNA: TGTGCCAGCAGTGAATTTGCGGGAGGGAGACTTCGGGGGGGTGAGCAGTTCTTC.

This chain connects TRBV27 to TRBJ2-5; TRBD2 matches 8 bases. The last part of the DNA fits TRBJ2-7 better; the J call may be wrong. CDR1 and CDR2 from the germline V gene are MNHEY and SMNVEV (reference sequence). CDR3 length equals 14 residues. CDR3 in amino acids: CASNPGLGPHEQYF. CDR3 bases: TGTGCCAGCAACCCGGGACTAGGGCCGCACGAGCAGTACTTC.